This T cell receptor beta chain was identified during a study of somatic mutations in T cells in chronic GVHD (dated by TCRdb to about 2020). The germline V gene (reference sequence) specifies MNHNY as CDR1 and SVGAGI as CDR2. The CDR3 runs 15 amino acids, cysteine and phenylalanine included. Solely the CDR3 DNA is kept, with 45 bases framed from the first base. Trimming costs V 4 bases and J 1 base, and their ends lie 13 bases apart. For sorting, cells were stained with anti-CD3, anti-CD4, anti-CD8 and a Vbeta20 antibody from the IOTest Beta Mark kit and sorted on a FACSAria III to a purity above 97%. Mononuclear cells were isolated by Ficoll-Paque PLUS density gradient centrifugation from peripheral blood that had been collected in sodium heparin tubes. Before TCRbeta deep sequencing, the CD4+ Vbeta20+, CD4+ Vbeta20-, and CD8+ T cell fractions were FACS-sorted. Isolated genomic DNA was used for TCRbeta deep sequencing. TCRbeta CDR3 sequencing and initial data processing were performed as a commercial service with the immunoSEQ assay. In the paper's pipeline: Reads were demultiplexed, adapter and primer sequences removed, similar clones merged by frequency-ratio clustering, and V, D, J genes annotated with IMGT. Not all clones reach the TCRdb copy of this immuneACCESS table, which keeps in-frame sequences only. Checked studies attribute under half of the gap to unresolved V genes and leave the rest unexplained. V and J calls and clone size follow that table, whereas D and trimming were derived from the DNA. The sample profile shows approximately 2,000 clones; around 60% of them were found once. The ten largest clones capture 59% of the sample.

Concerning this clone: Its antigen is still unknown. Qualities for individual bases were not recorded, and no much larger clone is one base off.

The receptor comes from a male patient in his fifties with chronic graft-versus-host disease. Some T cells may derive from the graft donor when a transplant has been performed. The sequencing input was CD8+ T cells from blood. The rearranged segments are TRBV6-6 and TRBJ2-5, and the D gene may be TRBD1, 5 bases matching. The CDR3 here reads CASSSDDDSQETQYF. In nucleotide form, the sequence is TGTGCCAGCAGTTCTGATGACGACAGCCAAGAGACCCAGTACTTC.